This is a list of T cell receptor beta chains from one sample in a study of Ad26.COV2.S vaccination and SARS-CoV-2 variants. Data came from immunoSEQ multiplex PCR; TCRdb stores just in-frame clones and leaves some out. The sample gives 380,000 or so clones, around 88% of which show up once; roughly 4.8% is in the top ten. This sample comprised peripheral blood, obtained in a trial of Ad26.COV2.S vaccine versus placebo. Every receptor here comes from a person between 18 and 59 years old who received the Ad26.COV2.S COVID-19 vaccine or a placebo. Both conserved end residues are part of each CDR3. D genes are given only for firm matches. Some rows have no size entry. The others give once, few or many, or a class for an expanded clone.

once	TRBV9	TRBJ2-1	.	CASSVVAEVYNEQFF	TGTGCCAGCAGCGTAGTGGCGGAGGTATACAATGAGCAGTTCTTC
.	TRBV7-9	TRBJ2-1	.	CASSLHADEQFF	TGTGCCAGCAGCTTACATGCGGATGAGCAGTTCTTC
.	TRBV4-3	TRBJ2-2	TRBD2	CASSQDPSGTNTGELFF	TGCGCCAGCAGCCAAGATCCTAGCGGAACGAACACCGGGGAGCTGTTTTTT
.	TRBV5-5	TRBJ2-1	TRBD2	CASSLDLAGVAYNEQFF	TGTGCCAGCAGCTTGGACTTAGCGGGGGTAGCCTACAATGAGCAGTTCTTC
.	TRBV6-5	TRBJ2-7	TRBD1	CASSPRDRADEQYF	TGTGCCAGCAGTCCCCGGGACAGGGCCGACGAGCAGTACTTC
.	TRBV15	TRBJ2-2	.	CATSRDHTGELFF	TGTGCCACCAGCAGAGACCACACCGGGGAGCTGTTTTTT
.	TRBV7-9	TRBJ2-5	.	CASSLVPGYETQYF	TGTGCCAGCAGCTTAGTCCCCGGATACGAGACCCAGTACTTC
.	TRBV27	TRBJ2-7	TRBD2	CASSSETSGPGYEQYF	TGTGCCAGCAGTTCAGAGACTAGCGGCCCTGGGTACGAGCAGTACTTC
.	TRBV4-2	TRBJ2-5	TRBD1	CASSYDRDSSQETQYF	TGTGCCAGCAGCTACGACCGGGACAGCTCCCAAGAGACCCAGTACTTC
once	TRBV6-5	TRBJ2-7	TRBD1	CASSYSWTGGSYEQYF	TGTGCCAGCAGTTACTCATGGACAGGGGGCTCCTACGAGCAGTACTTC
once	TRBV5-1	TRBJ2-1	TRBD2	CASSFGTSGGLNEQFF	TGCGCCAGCAGCTTCGGGACTAGCGGGGGGCTCAATGAGCAGTTCTTC
.	TRBV5-1	TRBJ2-5	TRBD2	CASSPGGGGAETQYF	TGCGCCAGCAGCCCGGGAGGCGGGGGGGCAGAGACCCAGTACTTC
.	TRBV19	TRBJ2-7	.	CASSIGGAGDSYEQYF	TGTGCCAGTAGTATAGGAGGGGCAGGGGACTCCTACGAGCAGTACTTC
.	TRBV12-3/TRBV12-4	TRBJ1-1	.	CASSLGIEAFF	TGTGCCAGCAGTTTAGGAATAGAAGCTTTCTTT
.	TRBV7-9	TRBJ2-5	.	CASSSEETQYF	TGTGCCAGCAGCTCCGAAGAGACCCAGTACTTC
.	TRBV27	TRBJ2-2	.	CASSQGTFFNRELFF	TGTGCCAGCAGCCAGGGGACATTCTTTAACCGGGAGCTGTTTTTT
.	TRBV12-3/TRBV12-4	TRBJ2-7	.	CASSLGRGGEQYF	TGTGCCAGCTCTTTGGGCAGGGGAGGCGAGCAGTACTTC
.	TRBV10-3	TRBJ1-2	TRBD1	CAIRDSDREDYGYTF	TGTGCCATCAGAGACTCGGACAGGGAGGACTATGGCTACACCTTC
.	TRBV7-9	TRBJ2-7	.	CASSPTGYSYEQYF	TGTGCCAGCAGCCCGACAGGTTACTCCTACGAGCAGTACTTC
once	TRBV10-3	TRBJ2-2	TRBD2	CAISGGLAGAGELFF	TGTGCCATCAGTGGGGGACTAGCGGGAGCCGGGGAGCTGTTTTTT
once	TRBV29-1	TRBJ2-7	TRBD2	CSARLAGGIYEQYF	TGCAGCGCCCGACTAGCGGGAGGGATCTACGAGCAGTACTTC
.	TRBV4-1	TRBJ2-5	.	CASSQAQPLGQETQYF	TGCGCCAGCAGCCAAGCTCAACCACTAGGGCAAGAGACCCAGTACTTC
.	TRBV4-3	TRBJ2-2	.	CASSGDRANTGELFF	TGCGCCAGCAGCGGAGACAGAGCGAACACCGGGGAGCTGTTTTTT
few	TRBV27	TRBJ1-4	.	CASSLQGTNEKLFF	TGTGCCAGCAGTCTACAGGGTACGAATGAAAAACTGTTTTTT
.	TRBV28	TRBJ1-5	TRBD1	CASYNGGGGGNQPQHF	TGTGCCAGCTATAACGGAGGGGGCGGTGGCAATCAGCCCCAGCATTTT
.	TRBV6-6	TRBJ2-5	TRBD2	CASNDPTGGQYF	TGTGCCAGCAATGACCCCACGGGAGGCCAGTACTTC
.	TRBV6-5	TRBJ2-1	TRBD1	CASRDRYNEQFF	TGTGCCAGCCGGGACAGATACAATGAGCAGTTCTTC
.	TRBV3-1/TRBV3-2	TRBJ1-4	.	CASSRSLQGDEKLFF	TGTGCCAGCAGCCGAAGCTTACAGGGAGACGAAAAACTGTTTTTT
.	TRBV19	TRBJ1-5	TRBD1	CASSIGGQGRPQHF	TGTGCCAGTAGTATAGGGGGACAGGGGAGGCCCCAGCATTTT
.	TRBV5-5	TRBJ2-5	.	CASSRPGGREETQYF	TGTGCCAGCAGTCGACCGGGGGGCCGGGAAGAGACCCAGTACTTC
.	TRBV13	TRBJ1-2	.	CASSPGSGDPFTNGYTF	TGTGCCAGCAGCCCAGGTTCGGGGGATCCCTTTACGAATGGCTACACCTTC
.	TRBV6-5	TRBJ2-5	TRBD1	CASSYMDRGGQETQYF	TGTGCCAGCAGTTACATGGACAGGGGAGGCCAAGAGACCCAGTACTTC
.	TRBV7-9	TRBJ2-5	TRBD2	CASSSPGLAGDIGETQYF	TGTGCCAGCAGCTCCCCGGGACTAGCGGGAGATATAGGGGAGACCCAGTACTTC